The 14 T cell receptor beta chains reported below all come from one sample, sequenced in a study of Ad26.COV2.S vaccination and SARS-CoV-2 variants. Treatment specified: around 19 received Ad26.COV2.S at low or high dose, single or two shots; several received placebo; per-sample allocation not given. Samples analyzed were those drawn on day 63 after the first vaccine or placebo injection. Assay: immunoSEQ multiplex PCR; the TCRdb copy retains only in-frame clones and omits some. Altogether approximately 480,000 clones are present, around 88% being singletons, with the ten largest covering 9.5% to 15%. Sample: peripheral blood, taken in a trial of Ad26.COV2.S vaccine versus placebo. The receptors were gathered from a person between 18 and 60 years old who received the Ad26.COV2.S COVID-19 vaccine or a placebo.

This chain links TRBV7-3 with TRBJ2-5; the match to TRBD1 covers 10 bases. The germline gives CDR1 SGHTA, CDR2 FQGTGA. V trimming: 5 bases; J trimming: 5 bases; junction bases outside the gene matches: 5. CDR3 length equals 14 residues. The CDR3 region is CASSQGQGRETQYF. The CDR3 DNA is TGTGCCAGCAGCCAGGGACAGGGGCGGGAGACCCAGTACTTC.

This chain links TRBV6-1 with TRBJ2-1; D remains ambiguous. Trimming removed 3 bases at V and 5 bases at J, with 14 bases between. CDR1 is MNHNS, CDR2 SASEGT, per germline. This CDR3 region has 15 residues. The CDR3 region has the DNA TGTGCCAGCAGTGACAGAACCCCAAGAGACAATGAGCAGTTCTTC. Translating it yields CASSDRTPRDNEQFF.

The genes are TRBV10-3 and TRBJ1-6; D unclear. The V end was cut by 10 bases, the J end by 9 bases, with 13 bases between. This CDR3 is 12 amino acids long. Per germline, CDR1 ENHRY and CDR2 SYGVKD. CDR3 sequence reads: CATRLQGSPLHF. CDR3 nucleotides: TGTGCCACCCGCCTGCAAGGTTCACCCCTCCACTTT.

This clone was counted only a few times. V usage is TRBV5-1 and J usage is TRBJ2-7; a weak D match, TRBD2 (6 bases). The V end was cut by 6 bases, the J end by 1 base, with 17 bases between. This CDR3 has 15 amino acids. The germline gives CDR1 SGHRS, CDR2 YFSETQ. The CDR3 is CASTAGLTNSYEQYF. In nucleotides, the CDR3 is TGCGCCAGCACCGCGGGGCTAACCAATTCCTACGAGCAGTACTTC.

V and J are TRBV19 and TRBJ2-1; D remains ambiguous. V was shortened by 2 bases and J by 9 bases, with 11 bases between the two germline ends. The CDR3 extends over 13 amino acids. CDR1 is LNHDA and CDR2 is SQIVND in the germline V gene (reference sequence). The CDR3 DNA is TGTGCCAGTAGTATACGAGGAGAGCGTGAGCAGTTCTTC. This translates into CASSIRGEREQFF. The full variable domain, completed using reference TRBV19 and TRBJ2-1, is DGGITQSPKYLFRKEGQNVTLSCEQNLNHDAMYWYRQDPGQGLRLIYYSQIVNDFQKGDIAEGYSVSREKKESFPLTVTSAQKNPTAFYLCASSIRGEREQFFGPGTRLTVL.

This clone was detected only a few times. The chain joins TRBV4-2 to TRBJ1-6; unclear D gene. Trimming left V 0 bases short and J 2 bases short, with 5 bases between. Per germline, CDR1 LGHNA and CDR2 YNFKEQ. The CDR3 has 15 amino acids. CDR3 in DNA: TGTGCCAGCAGCCAAGATGGGACCTATAATTCACCCCTCCACTTT. Translation: CASSQDGTYNSPLHF.

The chain uses TRBV28 and TRBJ2-3; TRBD2 matches 7 bases. From germline, CDR1 is MDHEN and CDR2 SYDVKM. The length of the CDR3 is 15 residues. V lost 6 bases and J lost 5; bases outside the gene matches: 11. Here the CDR3 reads CASSEDLQRGDTQYF. The CDR3 DNA reads as TGTGCCAGCAGCGAGGACCTTCAGCGGGGAGATACGCAGTATTTT.

J is TRBJ2-1 and V is TRBV4-2, with D perhaps TRBD2 (6 bases). The germline CDR1 and CDR2 sequences are LGHNA and YNFKEQ. V lost 4 bases and J 5 bases, leaving 15 bases between the germline ends. The length of the CDR3 is 15 residues. The CDR3, as DNA: TGTGCCAGCAGCCTTGGGACTGGAAGGGACAATGAGCAGTTCTTC. This translates into CASSLGTGRDNEQFF.

This chain uses TRBV10-3 with TRBJ2-6; no clear D gene. V was clipped by 8 bases and J by 0 bases, with 5 bases between them. Germline loops: CDR1 ENHRY, CDR2 SYGVKD. This CDR3 has 13 amino acids. The CDR3 here is CAISDSGANVLTF. The CDR3 DNA is TGTGCCATCTCAGACTCTGGGGCCAACGTCCTGACTTTC.

The table lists this clone with a count of one. The chain has TRBV21-1 and TRBJ2-7. TRBV21-1 is a recognized pseudogene. This CDR3 has 14 amino acids. DNA for the CDR3: TGTGCCAGAGTAACCCACCCGGGGGCTCACGAGCAGTACTTC. Translation gives CARVTHPGAHEQYF.

For this clone: One end of the junction varies from germline; a read error may be responsible. The DNA for the CDR3 is TGTGCCAGCTCACCAACTACAGGGGAAGGGCATTTT. It translates to CASSPTTGEGHF. This rearrangement joins TRBV18 to TRBJ1-3; TRBD1 matches 7 bases. This CDR3 contains 12 residues. Germline V gene lookup returns CDR1 KGHSH and CDR2 LQKENI.

The V gene is TRBV11-2, the J gene TRBJ2-7; D not resolved. Per germline, CDR1 SGHAT and CDR2 FQNNGV. The CDR3 totals 14 residues. V lost 1 base, J lost 0 bases, and 7 bases lay in between. Written as DNA, the CDR3 is TGTGCCAGCAGCTTAGCGGTAAGCTCCTACGAGCAGTACTTC. It is translated as CASSLAVSSYEQYF.

This rearrangement joins TRBV5-1 to TRBJ2-1; 14 bases map to TRBD2. Germline V gene data show CDR1 as SGHRS and CDR2 as YFSETQ. The CDR3 covers 15 residues. V gave up 1 base and J gave up 12 bases; unmatched junction bases: 6. For the CDR3, the DNA is TGCGCCAGCAGCTTGCGGGGACTAGCGGGAGAACGGCAGTTCTTC. Residues: CASSLRGLAGERQFF.

This clone has a single count. The chain is built from TRBV18 and TRBJ1-1; 8 bases fit TRBD1. Germline assignment: CDR1 KGHSH and CDR2 LQKENI. CDR3 size: 13 residues. J gave up 5 bases and V 3 bases, and 2 bases lay outside the gene matches. The CDR3 sequence is CASSPQGATEAFF. CDR3 nucleotides: TGTGCCAGCTCACCTCAGGGGGCGACTGAAGCTTTCTTT.